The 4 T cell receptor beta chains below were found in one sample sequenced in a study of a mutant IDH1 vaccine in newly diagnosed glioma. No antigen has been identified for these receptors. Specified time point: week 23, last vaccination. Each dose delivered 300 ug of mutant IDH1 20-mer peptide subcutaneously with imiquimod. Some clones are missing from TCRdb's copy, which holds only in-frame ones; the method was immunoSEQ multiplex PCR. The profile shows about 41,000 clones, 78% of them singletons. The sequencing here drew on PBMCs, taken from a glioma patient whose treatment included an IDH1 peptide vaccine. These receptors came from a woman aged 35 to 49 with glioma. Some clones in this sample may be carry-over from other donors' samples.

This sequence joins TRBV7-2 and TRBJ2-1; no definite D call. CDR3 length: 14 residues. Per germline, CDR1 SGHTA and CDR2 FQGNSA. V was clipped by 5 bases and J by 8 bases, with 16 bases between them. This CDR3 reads CASSPTRRDDEQFF. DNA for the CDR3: TGTGCCAGCAGCCCCACCCGCCGAGACGATGAGCAGTTCTTC.

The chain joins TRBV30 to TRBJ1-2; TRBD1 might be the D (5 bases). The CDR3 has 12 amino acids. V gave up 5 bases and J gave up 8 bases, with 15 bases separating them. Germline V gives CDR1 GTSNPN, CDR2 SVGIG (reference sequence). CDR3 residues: CAWLPPRGGYTF. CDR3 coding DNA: TGTGCCTGGCTACCCCCGAGGGGCGGCTACACCTTC.

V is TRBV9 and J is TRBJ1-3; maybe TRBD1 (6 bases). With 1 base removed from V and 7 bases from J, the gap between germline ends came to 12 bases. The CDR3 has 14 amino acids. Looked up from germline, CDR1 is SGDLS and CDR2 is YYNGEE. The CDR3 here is CASSVRQTGNTIYF. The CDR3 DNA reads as TGTGCCAGCAGCGTACGCCAAACAGGGAACACCATATATTTT.

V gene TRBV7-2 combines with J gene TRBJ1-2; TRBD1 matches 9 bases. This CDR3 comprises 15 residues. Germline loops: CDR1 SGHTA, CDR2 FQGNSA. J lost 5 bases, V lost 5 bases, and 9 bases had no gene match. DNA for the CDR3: TGTGCCAGCAGCGTAGTGGGACAGGGAGATTATGGCTACACCTTC. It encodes CASSVVGQGDYGYTF.